One and the same sample provided the 30 T cell receptor beta chains below, sequenced in a study of T cell responses to AZD1222 COVID-19 vaccine. The assay was immunoSEQ multiplex PCR, and TCRdb's table has in-frame clones only and misses some. The sample features 150,000 or so clones, with over 2% in its top ten. The sequenced sample was peripheral blood. These receptors were obtained from an adult in good health.

CDR3 in DNA: TGTGCCAGCAGCCAAGGAGGAGGTTGGGGCTCTGGGGCCAACGTCCTGACTTTC. Protein: CASSQGGGWGSGANVLTF. J is TRBJ2-6 and V is TRBV3-1 (or the pseudogene TRBV3-2); maybe TRBD2 (5 bases). V was clipped by 1 base and J by 0 bases, with 13 bases between them. CDR1 is LGHDT and CDR2 is YNNKEL in the germline V gene (reference sequence). The CDR3 extends over 18 amino acids.

The chain carries TRBV5-5 and TRBJ1-6, with D maybe TRBD1 (5 bases). The CDR3 has 16 residues. CDR1 and CDR2 from the germline V gene are SGHKS and YYEKEE (reference sequence). V lost 4 bases, J lost 1 base, and 12 bases lay in between. The CDR3 DNA follows: TGTGCCAGCAGCCCCCGGGGGGGATCCTATAATTCACCCCTCCACTTT. Translating gives CASSPRGGSYNSPLHF.

This sequence joins TRBV19 and TRBJ1-1; the match to TRBD1 covers 7 bases. The V gene's germline CDR1 is LNHDA and CDR2 SQIVND (reference sequence). J was trimmed by 5 bases and V by 9 bases; bases with no gene match: 12. The CDR3 extends over 14 amino acids. CDR3 sequence (DNA): TGTGCCAGCCGACGCCCGACAGGGATTACTGAAGCTTTCTTT. Residues: CASRRPTGITEAFF.

The V call is TRBV5-1, the J call TRBJ2-1; D not certain. Per the germline V gene, CDR1 is SGHRS and CDR2 is YFSETQ. The V gene lost 2 bases and the J gene lost 2 bases, with 8 bases spanning the gap. This CDR3 has 14 amino acids. The CDR3 reads CASSFLGTYNEQFF. DNA for the CDR3: TGCGCCAGCAGCTTCCTAGGGACCTACAATGAGCAGTTCTTC.

V gene TRBV6-6 combines with J gene TRBJ1-5, with TRBD1 as a possible D gene (6 bases). V was pared by 5 bases and J by 2 bases, with 19 bases between. The CDR3 spans 17 residues. Germline V CDR1 and CDR2: MNHNY, SVGAGI (reference sequence). The CDR3 spells CASSPRTAVPGNQPQHF. The CDR3 coding sequence is TGTGCCAGCAGTCCCCGGACAGCCGTCCCGGGCAATCAGCCCCAGCATTTT.

The chain joins TRBV11-3 to TRBJ2-5, with TRBD1 identical over 12 bases. Per germline, CDR1 SGHNT and CDR2 YENEEA. The CDR3 length is 15 residues. V lost 3 bases and J lost 5; bases outside the gene matches: 4. CDR3 sequence (DNA): TGTGCCAGCAGCTTGGGACAGGGGGCTGGGGAGACCCAGTACTTC. Translation gives CASSLGQGAGETQYF.

This chain uses TRBV2 with TRBJ1-1, with D possibly matching TRBD1 (6 bases). Germline V lookup: CDR1 SNHLY, CDR2 FYNNEI. Trimming cost V 6 bases and J 2 bases, with 10 bases left between them. CDR3 length: 13 amino acids. The CDR3 DNA is TGTGCCAGCAGGCTGGGACAAAACACTGAAGCTTTCTTT. Amino acid sequence: CASRLGQNTEAFF.

The chain recombines TRBV4-2 with TRBJ2-1, with 7 bases aligning to TRBD2. The CDR3 extends over 15 amino acids. Germline lookup yields CDR1 LGHNA and CDR2 YNFKEQ. J gave up 8 bases and V 0 bases, and 7 bases lay outside the gene matches. The DNA of the CDR3 is TGTGCCAGCAGCCAAGAGCGGGGGACTGGGTATGAGCAGTTCTTC. Residues: CASSQERGTGYEQFF.

The chain employs TRBV27 and TRBJ2-5; the match to TRBD1 covers 7 bases. V trimming: 2 bases; J trimming: 3 bases; junction bases outside the gene matches: 6. CDR3 length equals 15 residues. CDR1 is MNHEY and CDR2 is SMNVEV in the germline V gene (reference sequence). CDR3 in DNA: TGTGCCAGCAGTTTAATCGGGACAGCTAAAGAGACCCAGTACTTC. It codes for CASSLIGTAKETQYF.

The chain employs TRBV7-2 and TRBJ1-2; D is undetermined. Per germline, CDR1 SGHTA and CDR2 FQGNSA. The CDR3 consists of 13 residues. Trimming took 1 base from V and 1 from J, leaving 4 bases between them. This CDR3 reads CASSLVFNYGYTF. In DNA, the CDR3 is TGTGCCAGCAGCTTAGTATTTAACTATGGCTACACCTTC.

The genes are TRBV11-3 and TRBJ1-1; D gene uncertain. The germline V gene has CDR1 SGHNT and CDR2 YENEEA. CDR3 size: 11 residues. The germline V and J ends were trimmed by 1 base and 6 bases, with 3 bases remaining between them. The CDR3 nucleotides are TGTGCCAGCAGCTTAGCAGCTGAAGCTTTCTTT. Residues: CASSLAAEAFF.

V is TRBV6-5 and J is TRBJ1-5, with D unresolved. The V gene's germline CDR1 is MNHEY and CDR2 SVGAGI. The CDR3 has 12 amino acids. The V gene lost 7 bases and the J gene lost 10 bases, with 14 bases spanning the gap. The CDR3 nucleotides read TGTGCCAGCAAGGTCGGGAGTTATCCCCAGCATTTT. Encoded protein: CASKVGSYPQHF.

The chain combines TRBV19 with TRBJ1-1; TRBD1 might be the D (5 bases). The CDR3 consists of 14 residues. Germline V CDR1 and CDR2: LNHDA, SQIVND (reference sequence). Trimming left V 6 bases short and J 3 bases short, with 14 bases between. The CDR3 reads CASSRGDGHTEAFF. In DNA form, the CDR3 reads TGTGCCAGTAGCCGCGGGGACGGGCACACTGAAGCTTTCTTT.

The J gene is TRBJ2-3, the V gene TRBV5-6; D is uncertain. Trimming removed 0 bases from V and 4 bases from J, with 12 bases in between. The CDR3 has 15 amino acids. The germline V gene has CDR1 SGHDT and CDR2 YYEEEE. The CDR3 spells CASSLALGTSDTQYF. For the CDR3, the DNA is TGTGCCAGCAGCTTGGCATTAGGCACCTCAGATACGCAGTATTTT.

The genes are TRBV3-1 (or the pseudogene TRBV3-2) and TRBJ1-2; D is undetermined. Germline CDR1 is LGHDT and CDR2 is YNNKEL (reference sequence). Trimming pared 4 bases from V and 3 bases from J, leaving 9 bases between. The CDR3 extends over 13 amino acids. The CDR3 nucleotides read TGTGCCAGCAGCCGAGGGCGGTACTATGGCTACACCTTC. Encoded protein: CASSRGRYYGYTF.

V and J are TRBV7-9 and TRBJ1-6, with 9 bases lining up with TRBD1. The germline CDR1 and CDR2 sequences are SEHNR and FQNEAQ (reference sequence). This CDR3 has 16 amino acids. Losses at the gene ends were 3 bases for V and 5 bases for J; bases not matched to a gene: 5. CDR3 sequence reads: CASSFSRQGDNSPLHF. In DNA, the CDR3 is TGTGCCAGCAGCTTTAGCCGACAGGGGGATAATTCACCCCTCCACTTT.

The genes are TRBV9 and TRBJ1-2; D gene unclear. Per the germline V gene, CDR1 is SGDLS and CDR2 is YYNGEE. V lost 8 bases and J lost 2, with 10 bases in between. The CDR3 has 12 amino acids. For the CDR3, the DNA is TGTGCCAGTCAAAAAGGGAACTATGGCTACACCTTC. Its translation: CASQKGNYGYTF.

The V call is TRBV4-1, the J call TRBJ1-4; D is possibly TRBD1 (5 bases). Trimming took off 2 bases at V and 4 bases at J, with 11 bases between the two ends. There are 15 residues in the CDR3. Germline V gene data show CDR1 as MGHRA and CDR2 as YSYEKL. The CDR3 loop reads CASSQLWGVNEKLFF. Written as DNA, the CDR3 is TGCGCCAGCAGCCAATTATGGGGGGTTAATGAAAAACTGTTTTTT.

The CDR3 loop reads CASSSLGLLYEQYF. In DNA, the CDR3 is TGTGCCAGCAGCTCGCTAGGGCTCCTCTACGAGCAGTACTTC. This rearrangement joins TRBV6-5 to TRBJ2-7; D gene unclear. This CDR3 region has 14 residues. The germline V gene has CDR1 MNHEY and CDR2 SVGAGI. The V gene lost 6 bases and the J gene lost 3 bases, with 15 bases spanning the gap.

The V call is TRBV5-6, the J call TRBJ1-5; 7 bases agree with TRBD1. The germline V gene encodes CDR1 SGHDT and CDR2 YYEEEE. The CDR3 covers 15 residues. V shed 2 bases, J shed 4 bases, and the junction held 6 bases outside the gene matches. CDR3 DNA: TGTGCCAGCAGCTTTTATGGGACAGCTAATCAGCCCCAGCATTTT. Encoded protein: CASSFYGTANQPQHF.

The V and J genes are TRBV7-3 and TRBJ1-4, with unresolved D. CDR1 and CDR2 from the germline V gene are SGHTA and FQGTGA. The CDR3 loop spans 13 amino acids. V was trimmed by 5 bases and J by 7 bases, leaving 11 bases between them. The CDR3 DNA is TGTGCCAGCAGCCGCGGGAGCGGTGAAAAACTGTTTTTT. Its translation is CASSRGSGEKLFF.

V gene TRBV13 combines with J gene TRBJ1-2, with D perhaps matching TRBD1 (5 bases). Germline assignment: CDR1 PRHDT and CDR2 FYEKMQ (reference sequence). Trimming stripped 5 bases from V and 3 bases from J, with 16 bases between. The CDR3 covers 15 residues. The CDR3 DNA reads as TGTGCCAGCAGCGCAACCCAGGGTTTTGACTATGGCTACACCTTC. Protein: CASSATQGFDYGYTF.

The genes are TRBV4-3 and TRBJ2-3; 11 nucleotides agree with TRBD2. Germline lookup yields CDR1 LGHNA and CDR2 YSLEER. V was pared by 3 bases and J by 4 bases, with 9 bases of the junction left unmatched. This CDR3 is 17 amino acids long. CDR3 protein: CASSQRALAGGPDTQYF. The CDR3 DNA reads TGCGCCAGCAGCCAGAGGGCCTTAGCGGGGGGGCCAGATACGCAGTATTTT.

This chain uses TRBV7-2 with TRBJ2-7; no firm D call. In germline, CDR1 is SGHTA, CDR2 FQGNSA. V was shortened by 0 bases and J by 0 bases, with 6 bases between the two germline ends. The CDR3 has 14 amino acids. The CDR3 coding sequence is TGTGCCAGCAGCTTAGCGGGAAGCTCCTACGAGCAGTACTTC. Translation: CASSLAGSSYEQYF. Filled out from reference TRBV7-2 and TRBJ2-7, the complete variable domain reads GAGVSQSPSNKVTEKGKDVELRCDPISGHTALYWYRQSLGQGLEFLIYFQGNSAPDKSGLPSDRFSAERTGGSVSTLTIQRTQQEDSAVYLCASSLAGSSYEQYFGPGTRLTVT.

J is TRBJ1-3 and V is TRBV15, with TRBD1 identical over 7 bases. The V segment lost 0 bases and the J segment 0 bases; nucleotides outside the gene matches: 2. This CDR3 is built from 16 residues. Germline CDR1 is LNHNV and CDR2 is YYDKDF (reference sequence). CDR3 loop: CATSRDQGGSGNTIYF. The CDR3 DNA reads TGTGCCACCAGCAGAGATCAGGGGGGCTCTGGAAACACCATATATTTT.

The chain employs TRBV19 and TRBJ1-1; perhaps TRBD1 as D (6 bases). This CDR3 has 20 residues. Germline assignment: CDR1 LNHDA and CDR2 SQIVND (reference sequence). V dropped 0 bases and J dropped 10 bases, with 33 bases sitting between them. CDR3 coding DNA: TGTGCCAGTAGTATAGATCTTACAGGGAAGAGTACCCCGCCATCTCCTGGAGCTTTCTTT. This sequence encodes CASSIDLTGKSTPPSPGAFF.

V and J are TRBV5-6 and TRBJ2-7; 7 bases align to TRBD1. J lost 2 bases, V lost 3 bases, and 8 bases had no gene match. The CDR3 is 15 residues long. Germline V gene data show CDR1 as SGHDT and CDR2 as YYEEEE. CDR3 DNA sequence: TGTGCCAGCAGCTCCCCGGGACAGAATACCTACGAGCAGTACTTC. Translated, it gives CASSSPGQNTYEQYF.

The chain carries TRBV11-1 and TRBJ1-6, with TRBD1 matching over 8 bases. The junction had 3 bases not matched to a gene; V was cut back by 4 bases and J by 7 bases. The germline gives CDR1 SGHAT, CDR2 FQDESV (reference sequence). This CDR3 is 14 amino acids long. The DNA of the CDR3 is TGTGCCAGCAGCTCGGACAGGGTCAATTCACCCCTCCACTTT. Translating it yields CASSSDRVNSPLHF.

This sequence joins TRBV10-3 and TRBJ1-5, with 8 bases identical to TRBD1. Trimming at V came to 6 bases and at J to 6 bases, leaving 16 bases not matched to a gene. The CDR3 has 17 residues. Germline V lookup: CDR1 ENHRY, CDR2 SYGVKD. CDR3 in amino acids: CAISQRSPDRGGQPQHF. CDR3 DNA: TGTGCCATCAGCCAACGATCACCCGACAGGGGCGGTCAGCCCCAGCATTTT.

The genes are TRBV29-1 and TRBJ2-1; D is possibly TRBD2 (5 bases). The CDR3 runs to 12 residues. The V end was cut by 7 bases, the J end by 6 bases, with 13 bases between. CDR1 is SQVTM, CDR2 ANQGSEA, per germline. The CDR3, as DNA: TGCAGCGCCTGGCGGACTGGCAATGAGCAGTTCTTC. Protein sequence: CSAWRTGNEQFF.